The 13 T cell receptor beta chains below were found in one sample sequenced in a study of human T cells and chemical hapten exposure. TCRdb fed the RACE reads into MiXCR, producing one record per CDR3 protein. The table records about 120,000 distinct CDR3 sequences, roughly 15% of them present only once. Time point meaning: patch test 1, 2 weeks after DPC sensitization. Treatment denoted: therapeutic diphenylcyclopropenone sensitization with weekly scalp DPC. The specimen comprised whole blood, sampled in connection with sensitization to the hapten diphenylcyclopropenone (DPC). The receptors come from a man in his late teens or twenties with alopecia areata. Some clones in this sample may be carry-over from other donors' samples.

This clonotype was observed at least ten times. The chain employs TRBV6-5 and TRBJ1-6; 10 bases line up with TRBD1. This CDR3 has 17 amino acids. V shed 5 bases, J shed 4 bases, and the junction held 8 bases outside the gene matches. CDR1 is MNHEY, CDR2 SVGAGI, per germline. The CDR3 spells CASSPLTGGEYNSPLHF. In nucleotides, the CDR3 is TGTGCCAGCAGTCCTTTGACAGGGGGCGAATATAATTCACCCCTCCACTTT.

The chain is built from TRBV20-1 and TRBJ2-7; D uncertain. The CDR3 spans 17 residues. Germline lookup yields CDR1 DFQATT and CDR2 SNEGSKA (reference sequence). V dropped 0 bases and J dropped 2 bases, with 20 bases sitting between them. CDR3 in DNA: TGCAGTGCTAGAGATAGTATTACCCCCCCTCGCCCCTACGAGCAGTACTTC. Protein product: CSARDSITPPRPYEQYF.

The CDR3 coding sequence is TGCAGTGCTAGGAGGTTGGACATTCAGTACTTC. Its translation is CSARRLDIQYF. V usage is TRBV20-1 and J usage is TRBJ2-4; D is unclear. With 3 bases removed from V and 8 bases from J, the gap between germline ends came to 8 bases. CDR3 length equals 11 residues. Per the germline V gene, CDR1 is DFQATT and CDR2 is SNEGSKA (reference sequence).

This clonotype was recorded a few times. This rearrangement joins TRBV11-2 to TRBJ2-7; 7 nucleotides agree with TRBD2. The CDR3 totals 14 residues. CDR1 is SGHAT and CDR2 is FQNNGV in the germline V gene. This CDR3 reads CASSLLTSSDEQYV. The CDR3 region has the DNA TGTGCCAGCAGCCTTTTGACTAGCTCCGACGAGCAGTACGTC.

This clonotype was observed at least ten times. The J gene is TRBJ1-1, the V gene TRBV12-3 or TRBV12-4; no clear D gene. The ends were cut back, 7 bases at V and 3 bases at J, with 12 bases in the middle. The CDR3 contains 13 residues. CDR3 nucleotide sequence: TGTGCCAGCAAGAAGAGGAGGGACACTGAAGCTTTCTTT. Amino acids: CASKKRRDTEAFF.

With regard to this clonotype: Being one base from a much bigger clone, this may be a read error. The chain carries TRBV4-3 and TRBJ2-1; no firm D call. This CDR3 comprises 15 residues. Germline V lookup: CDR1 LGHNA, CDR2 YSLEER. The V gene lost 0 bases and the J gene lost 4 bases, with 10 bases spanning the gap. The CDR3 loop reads CASSQDFVVYNEQFF. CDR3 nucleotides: TGCGCCAGCAGCCAAGATTTCGTGGTGTACAATGAGCAGTTCTTC.

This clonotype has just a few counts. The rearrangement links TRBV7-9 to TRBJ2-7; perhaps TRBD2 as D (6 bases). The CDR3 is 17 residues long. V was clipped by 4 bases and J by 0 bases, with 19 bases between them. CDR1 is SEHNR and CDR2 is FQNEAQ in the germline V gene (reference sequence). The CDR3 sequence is CASSSTWPSEGSYEQYF. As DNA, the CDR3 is TGTGCCAGCAGCTCCACCTGGCCCTCGGAGGGCTCCTACGAGCAGTACTTC.

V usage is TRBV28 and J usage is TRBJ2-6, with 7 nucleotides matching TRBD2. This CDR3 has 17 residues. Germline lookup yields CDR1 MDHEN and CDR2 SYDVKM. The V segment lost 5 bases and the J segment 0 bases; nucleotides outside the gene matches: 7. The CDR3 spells CASSPPGGVSGANVLTF. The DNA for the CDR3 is TGTGCCAGCAGTCCCCCGGGGGGTGTCTCTGGGGCCAACGTCCTGACTTTC.

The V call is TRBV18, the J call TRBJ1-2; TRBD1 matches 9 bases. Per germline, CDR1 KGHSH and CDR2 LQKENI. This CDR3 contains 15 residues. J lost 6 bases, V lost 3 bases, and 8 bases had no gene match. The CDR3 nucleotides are TGTGCCAGCTCACCCCAGGGACAGGGTTTCGATGGCTACACCTTC. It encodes CASSPQGQGFDGYTF.

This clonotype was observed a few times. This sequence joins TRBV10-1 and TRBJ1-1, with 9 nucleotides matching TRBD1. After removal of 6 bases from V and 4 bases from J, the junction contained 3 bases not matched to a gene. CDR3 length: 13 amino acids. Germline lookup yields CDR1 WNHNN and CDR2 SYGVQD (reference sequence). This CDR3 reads CASRGDRATEAFF. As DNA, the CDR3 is TGCGCCAGCAGGGGGGACAGGGCCACTGAAGCTTTCTTT.

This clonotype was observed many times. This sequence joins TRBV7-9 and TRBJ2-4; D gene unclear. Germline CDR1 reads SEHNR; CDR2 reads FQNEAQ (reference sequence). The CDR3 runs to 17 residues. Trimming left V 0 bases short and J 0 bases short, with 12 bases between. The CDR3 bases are TGTGCCAGCAGCTTAGCCTTGCCAGAGTTAGCCAAAAACATTCAGTACTTC. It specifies CASSLALPELAKNIQYF.

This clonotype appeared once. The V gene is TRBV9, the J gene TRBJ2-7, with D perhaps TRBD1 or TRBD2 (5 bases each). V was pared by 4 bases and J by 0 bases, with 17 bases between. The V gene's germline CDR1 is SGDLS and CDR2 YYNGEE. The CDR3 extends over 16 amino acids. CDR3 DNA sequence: TGTGCCAGCAGCCTCAAAGGAGGCCAGGGCTCCTACGAGCAGTACTTC. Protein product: CASSLKGGQGSYEQYF.

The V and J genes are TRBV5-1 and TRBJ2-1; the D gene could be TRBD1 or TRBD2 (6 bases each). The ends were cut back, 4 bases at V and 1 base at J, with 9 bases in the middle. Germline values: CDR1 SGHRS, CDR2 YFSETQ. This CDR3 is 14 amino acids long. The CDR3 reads CASSQGGSYNEQFF. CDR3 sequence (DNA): TGCGCCAGCAGCCAAGGGGGGTCCTACAATGAGCAGTTCTTC.